This T cell receptor (beta chain) came from a study of T cells after yellow fever vaccination (dated by TCRdb to between 2017 and 2020). Notes on the research overall: The SMART-Seq v4 Ultra Low Input RNA kit was used to prepare libraries from fractions with low cell numbers. Bulk TCR alpha and beta repertoires were sequenced longitudinally to track T-cell clones before and after primary and booster YFV17D yellow fever vaccination. Two healthy male donors, one aged 18 to 30 and one aged 30 to 39 years, were included in the cohort. Blood was collected at multiple timepoints before and after primary and secondary immunization, and bulk PBMC replicates and cell subsets were isolated. The paper's findings and limits, for the study overall: Because only two donors were included in the study, the extent to which the findings can be generalized is limited. Most clones expanded after primary vaccination (about 95% of CD4 and over 80% of CD8) were re-detected after the booster, suggesting that broad memory maintenance occurred. Computational filtering was needed because FACS-sorted repertoires could contain abundant contaminating clonotypes from the bulk population. The secondary T-cell response was found to be weaker but faster than the primary response, with a peak reached on day 5 rather than on day 15. A small fraction of clonotypes appeared in both the CD4 and CD8 compartments, likely as a result of convergent recombination.

A word on this clonotype: Its antigen is still unknown. Base qualities are missing; no much larger clone stands one base away.

The treatment or condition label of this sample denotes: live attenuated yellow fever vaccine strain. PBMCs were isolated from peripheral blood using a standard Ficoll-Paque protocol. Dynabeads CD4 and CD8 positive selection kits were used to isolate the CD4 and CD8 T-cell fractions. TriZol was used to extract RNA from bulk PBMCs, from CD4 and CD8 fractions, and from dextramer-positive and dextramer-negative fractions. Including cysteine and phenylalanine, the CDR3 has 14 amino acids. Just the 42-base CDR3 DNA is kept, in frame starting at base 1. For CDR1 and CDR2, the germline V gene (reference sequence) lists SGHKS and YYEKEE. Trimming removed 2 bases from V and 0 bases from J, leaving 6 bases between the germline ends. Reads for this sample came from an Illumina NovaSeq 6000. Synthesis of TCR cDNA relied on 5'RACE template switching, a step that introduced a universal primer site along with unique molecular identifiers. cDNA synthesis was primed from both the TCR alpha and TCR beta constant segments. Two PCR steps were used to amplify libraries, with sample barcodes and sequencing adapters being added in the second step. Libraries were sequenced on Illumina HiSeq 2500 (2x100 bp) or NovaSeq (2x150 bp). The authors processed their data as follows. MIGEC handled demultiplexing of reads and collapsing into UMI consensus sequences, while MiXCR performed V(D)J alignment. Clonotypes responding to the vaccine were identified with edgeR on replicate PBMC samples, with the criteria of FDR below 0.01 and a log2 fold change above 5 up to day 15. Each bulk clonotype received a CD4 or CD8 identity based on whether the sequenced CD4 or CD8 repertoire contained that clonotype at higher abundance. TCRdb trimmed public reads at Q25 via fastp, called clones via MiXCR and kept in-frame beta chains. One record per CDR3 amino acid sequence lists the most common genes and DNA. The V and J calls, along with clone size, are taken from TCRdb and not from the paper's own processing. This sample lists about 300,000 distinct CDR3 sequences; approximately 10% were detected once. Approximately 3.3% of the sample is in the top ten clones.

The specimen comprised CD4+ T cells sorted from PBMCs, sampled 5 days after the yellow fever booster vaccination. The chain uses TRBV5-5 and TRBJ1-3; the D gene cannot be named for sure. The clonotype comes from a young man who received the YFV17D yellow fever vaccine. The DNA sequence is TGTGCCAGCAGCTTACTGATCTCTGGAAACACCATATATTTT. Its amino acids are CASSLLISGNTIYF.